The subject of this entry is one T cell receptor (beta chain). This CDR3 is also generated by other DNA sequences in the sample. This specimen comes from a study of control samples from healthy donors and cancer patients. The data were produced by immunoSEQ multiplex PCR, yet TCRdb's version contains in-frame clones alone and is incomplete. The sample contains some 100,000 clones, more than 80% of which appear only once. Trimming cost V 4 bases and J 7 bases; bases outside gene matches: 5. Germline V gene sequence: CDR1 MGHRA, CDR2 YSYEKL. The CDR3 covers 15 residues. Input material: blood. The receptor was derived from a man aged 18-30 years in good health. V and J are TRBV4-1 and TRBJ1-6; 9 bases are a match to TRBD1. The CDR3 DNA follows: TGCGCCAGCAGCCGGGGACAGGGCGGAAATTCACCCCTCCACTTT. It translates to CASSRGQGGNSPLHF.